This T cell receptor beta chain appears in the sequencing data of a study of cytomegalovirus exposure and HLA in healthy donors. Regarding the study as a whole: Most likely, a cluster of highly shared sequence variants arose as a sequencing artifact. The study dropped some indistinguishable V segments, TRBV6-2 and TRBV6-3 among them.

The PCR employed 60 Vbeta primers together with 13 Jbeta primers. Assay: immunoSEQ multiplex PCR; the TCRdb copy retains only in-frame clones and omits some. The table shows about 150,000 clones, with around 79% occurring only once. Concerning this clone itself: Antigen unknown.

The CDR3 extends over 16 amino acids. J gave up 7 bases and V 2 bases, and 10 bases lay outside the gene matches. Germline-derived CDR1 and CDR2 are GTSNPN and SVGIG (reference sequence). This TCR was sampled from a man aged 25 to 40 in good health and CMV-seropositive. This chain uses TRBV30 with TRBJ2-2; 10 bases map to TRBD1. Material: PBMCs. The CDR3: CAWSPWDRGKSGELFF. CDR3 nucleotides: TGTGCCTGGAGTCCTTGGGACAGGGGAAAGAGCGGGGAGCTGTTTTTT.